These 19 T cell receptor beta chains were sequenced from one sample in a study of cytotoxic CD8 clonotypes in ibrutinib-treated CLL. Profiling relied on immunoSEQ multiplex PCR, and the TCRdb table lists in-frame clones only, not all of them. The table lists about 140,000 clones, 70% to 80% of them singletons, with 28% in the top ten. The sequencing here drew on PBMCs, taken after 12 months of ibrutinib treatment. The receptors shown here come from a human donor with chronic lymphocytic leukemia.

The rearrangement joins TRBV10-3 to TRBJ2-6; 7 nucleotides match TRBD2. Germline CDR1 is ENHRY and CDR2 is SYGVKD. CDR3 length: 16 amino acids. Trimming removed 5 bases from V and 0 bases from J; junction bases left unmatched: 4. The CDR3 here is CAISSRGVSGANVLTF. CDR3 coding DNA: TGTGCCATCAGTTCCCGGGGGGTCTCTGGGGCCAACGTCCTGACTTTC.

The V gene is TRBV7-2, the J gene TRBJ2-7, with 11 bases lining up with TRBD2. V shed 4 bases and J 9 bases; nucleotides not matched to a gene: 14. The germline gives CDR1 SGHTA, CDR2 FQGNSA. The CDR3 has 16 amino acids. CDR3 residues: CASSSLGLAGLSAQYF. The CDR3 coding sequence is TGTGCCAGCAGCTCACTCGGACTAGCGGGCCTCTCGGCGCAGTACTTC.

The chain combines TRBV18 with TRBJ2-7, with no clear D. Looked up from germline, CDR1 is KGHSH and CDR2 is LQKENI. With 6 bases removed from V and 0 bases from J, the gap between germline ends came to 15 bases. CDR3 length: 15 amino acids. The CDR3 region is CASSQTVRSSYEQYF. As DNA, the CDR3 is TGTGCCAGCTCGCAGACGGTTCGAAGCTCCTACGAGCAGTACTTC.

V usage is TRBV7-9 and J usage is TRBJ2-3; tentatively, D is TRBD1 or TRBD2 (5 bases each). CDR3 length equals 11 residues. The germline CDR1 and CDR2 sequences are SEHNR and FQNEAQ (reference sequence). V lost 11 bases, J lost 3 bases, and 9 bases lay in between. The CDR3 DNA sequence: TGTGCCGGGGGTGGGACAGATACGCAGTATTTT. Encoded protein: CAGGGTDTQYF.

The V gene is TRBV7-9, the J gene TRBJ2-1; 12 bases line up with TRBD2. The CDR3 extends over 19 amino acids. The germline gives CDR1 SEHNR, CDR2 FQNEAQ (reference sequence). V shed 0 bases, J shed 0 bases, and the junction held 6 bases outside the gene matches. In DNA form, the CDR3 reads TGTGCCAGCAGCTTAGCGGTTCTAGCGGGAGGGTACTCCTACAATGAGCAGTTCTTC. Translating it yields CASSLAVLAGGYSYNEQFF. The variable domain in full, completed from reference TRBV7-9 and TRBJ2-1, reads DTGVSQNPRHKITKRGQNVTFRCDPISEHNRLYWYRQTLGQGPEFLTYFQNEAQLEKSRLLSDRFSAERPKGSFSTLEIQRTEQGDSAMYLCASSLAVLAGGYSYNEQFFGPGTRLTVL.

The V and J genes are TRBV9 and TRBJ2-7; possibly TRBD2 for D (5 bases). The CDR3 covers 15 residues. V shed 0 bases and J shed 3 bases, with 13 bases lying between them. CDR1 SGDLS and CDR2 YYNGEE come from the germline V gene. The CDR3 loop is CASSVAPTEGYEQYF. As DNA, the CDR3 is TGTGCCAGCAGCGTAGCCCCGACCGAGGGCTACGAGCAGTACTTC. The full variable domain, with the rest looked up from reference TRBV9 and TRBJ2-7, is DSGVTQTPKHLITATGQRVTLRCSPRSGDLSVYWYQQSLDQGLQFLIQYYNGEERAKGNILERFSAQQFPDLHSELNLSSLELGDSALYFCASSVAPTEGYEQYFGPGTRLTVT.

The chain couples TRBV6-5 to TRBJ2-3, with D possibly being TRBD2 (6 bases). CDR1 is MNHEY and CDR2 is SVGAGI in the germline V gene. The CDR3 extends over 13 amino acids. Trimming took off 11 bases at V and 1 base at J, with 13 bases between the two ends. The DNA of the CDR3 is TGTGCCTCCCGGGCTAGCGGCACAGATACGCAGTATTTT. As protein: CASRASGTDTQYF.

The chain couples TRBV7-2 to TRBJ2-3; D may be TRBD1 or TRBD2 (6 bases each). The germline V gene encodes CDR1 SGHTA and CDR2 FQGNSA. This CDR3 is 15 amino acids long. V dropped 2 bases and J dropped 4 bases, with 13 bases sitting between them. CDR3 residues: CASSLKGGVSDTQYF. The CDR3 DNA is TGTGCCAGCAGCTTAAAGGGGGGCGTGTCAGATACGCAGTATTTT.

The rearrangement joins TRBV20-1 to TRBJ1-1, with D unclear. The CDR3 length is 10 residues. Trimming cost V 3 bases and J 10 bases, with 9 bases left between them. Germline CDR1 reads DFQATT; CDR2 reads SNEGSKA (reference sequence). CDR3 region: CSASDDGAFF. The CDR3 DNA reads TGCAGTGCTAGTGATGACGGAGCTTTCTTT.

The gene calls are TRBV18 and TRBJ2-3; possibly TRBD2 for D (7 bases). Trimming stripped 10 bases from V and 2 bases from J, with 16 bases between. Germline-derived CDR1 and CDR2 are KGHSH and LQKENI. This CDR3 contains 14 residues. The CDR3 sequence is CATRRGGSTDTQYF. CDR3 nucleotide sequence: TGTGCCACACGAAGGGGGGGCTCCACAGATACGCAGTATTTT.

This sequence joins TRBV7-8 and TRBJ1-3; a weak D match, TRBD1 (5 bases). The V end lost 8 bases, the J end lost 3 bases, and 14 bases lay between the germline ends. Germline lookup yields CDR1 SGHVS and CDR2 FQNEAQ. The length of the CDR3 is 14 residues. The CDR3 region is CASGRGVGGNTIYF. In nucleotides, the CDR3 is TGTGCCAGCGGCCGGGGGGTGGGTGGAAACACCATATATTTT.

The CDR3 loop reads CATSRLGDTQYF. The DNA of the CDR3 is TGTGCCACCAGCAGATTAGGGGATACGCAGTATTTT. The J gene is TRBJ2-3, the V gene TRBV15; D not certain. Germline CDR1 is LNHNV and CDR2 is YYDKDF (reference sequence). This CDR3 has 12 residues. Trimming took off 2 bases at V and 6 bases at J, with 6 bases between the two ends.

The CDR3 here is CASSSRGGPDTQYF. CDR3 DNA sequence: TGTGCCAGCAGTTCGCGGGGGGGCCCAGATACGCAGTATTTT. V gene TRBV6-6 combines with J gene TRBJ2-3; 9 nucleotides line up with TRBD2. CDR3 size: 14 residues. The germline V gene has CDR1 MNHNY and CDR2 SVGAGI (reference sequence). The V and J ends lost 4 bases and 4 bases, in that order; junction bases with no gene match: 3.

The chain employs TRBV4-2 and TRBJ2-5; a possible D gene is TRBD2 (6 bases). Germline loops: CDR1 LGHNA, CDR2 YNFKEQ. V was shortened by 5 bases and J by 5 bases, with 15 bases between the two germline ends. The CDR3 has 14 residues. The CDR3 DNA sequence: TGTGCCAGCAGCTCCCGCCACGGAGGGGAGACCCAGTACTTC. Protein: CASSSRHGGETQYF.

J is TRBJ1-1 and V is TRBV5-1, with a weak D call TRBD1 (5 bases). Trimming removed 0 bases at V and 9 bases at J, with 15 bases between. CDR1 is SGHRS, CDR2 YFSETQ, per germline. The CDR3 length is 14 residues. For the CDR3, the DNA is TGCGCCAGCAGCTTGGCCCCGAGTGGGGGAAAAGCTTTCTTT. Its translation is CASSLAPSGGKAFF.

The rearrangement uses TRBV28 and TRBJ2-7; 8 positions agree with TRBD1. The CDR3 has 15 amino acids. Germline trimming cut 1 base from V and 1 base from J; bases unmatched to any gene: 3. Germline-derived CDR1 and CDR2 are MDHEN and SYDVKM. CDR3 bases: TGTGCCAGCAGTTTATCACAGGGGGTTTCCTACGAGCAGTACTTC. Its protein is CASSLSQGVSYEQYF.

The chain joins TRBV5-6 to TRBJ2-5, with 7 bases identical to TRBD1. The CDR3 loop spans 14 amino acids. Germline V lookup: CDR1 SGHDT, CDR2 YYEEEE. Losses at the gene ends were 3 bases for V and 2 bases for J; bases not matched to a gene: 4. This chain's CDR3 is CASSWDSLQETQYF. CDR3 bases: TGTGCCAGCAGCTGGGACAGCCTACAAGAGACCCAGTACTTC.

This clone showed up just a few times. The V call is TRBV7-6, the J call TRBJ1-1; D remains ambiguous. The length of the CDR3 is 13 residues. The V gene lost 5 bases and the J gene lost 7 bases, with 14 bases spanning the gap. Germline CDR1 reads SGHVS; CDR2 reads FNYEAQ. The CDR3: CASSPTPGSEAFF. The CDR3, as DNA: TGTGCCAGCAGCCCCACCCCGGGGAGTGAAGCTTTCTTT.

This clone was counted between two and nine times. The V call is TRBV6-5, the J call TRBJ1-1; D possibly corresponds to TRBD1 (5 bases). Germline CDR1 and CDR2: MNHEY and SVGAGI. V was clipped by 4 bases and J by 7 bases, with 7 bases between them. CDR3 length equals 11 residues. CDR3 DNA sequence: TGTGCCAGCAGTTGGGGGATTGAAGCTTTCTTT. Translating it yields CASSWGIEAFF.